Listed below are T cell receptor beta chains from one sample, sequenced in a study of shared clonotypes between healthy human individuals. The assay was immunoSEQ multiplex PCR, and TCRdb's table has in-frame clones only and misses some. The sample comprises some 800,000 clones, almost 95% of which are singletons, and under 30% rests with the top ten. The material sequenced was naive CD8+ T cells sorted from blood. These receptors were obtained from a man aged 25-45 years in good health. Each CDR3 is given with its conserved first and last residue. Fields, in order: J gene, CDR3 length, V gene, D gene, clone size, CDR3 DNA, CDR3 protein. The D gene is left open where the match is weak. Clone size is stated in some rows and not others, as once, few, many or a class when expanded.

j_call: TRBJ1-1
cdr3_length: 13
v_call: TRBV7-6
d_call: .
clone_size: once
cdr3_nt: TGTGCCAGCAGCCCGACAGGGAACACTGAAGCTTTCTTT
cdr3_aa: CASSPTGNTEAFF

j_call: TRBJ1-3
cdr3_length: 14
v_call: TRBV4-3
d_call: .
clone_size: .
cdr3_nt: TGCGCCAGCAGCGGAGGGTCGACAGGAAACACCATATATTTT
cdr3_aa: CASSGGSTGNTIYF

j_call: TRBJ2-3
cdr3_length: 13
v_call: TRBV30
d_call: .
clone_size: .
cdr3_nt: TGTGCCTTCACCGGACCTAGCACAGATACGCAGTATTTT
cdr3_aa: CAFTGPSTDTQYF

j_call: TRBJ2-1
cdr3_length: 16
v_call: TRBV9
d_call: TRBD2
clone_size: .
cdr3_nt: TGTGCCAGCAGCGATCCCAGCGGGAGGGCCGGCAATGAGCAGTTCTTC
cdr3_aa: CASSDPSGRAGNEQFF

j_call: TRBJ2-5
cdr3_length: 15
v_call: TRBV11-2
d_call: .
clone_size: .
cdr3_nt: TGTGCCAGCAGCCCCCGGGACAAACAAGCGGAGACCCAGTACTTC
cdr3_aa: CASSPRDKQAETQYF

j_call: TRBJ2-2
cdr3_length: 15
v_call: TRBV9
d_call: .
clone_size: .
cdr3_nt: TGTGCCAGCAGCGTAGTCCAGGGGAACACCGGGGAGCTGTTTTTT
cdr3_aa: CASSVVQGNTGELFF

j_call: TRBJ2-7
cdr3_length: 15
v_call: TRBV7-9
d_call: .
clone_size: .
cdr3_nt: TGTGCCAGCAGCCCGCGGGACGGCCAATCCTACGAGCAGTACTTC
cdr3_aa: CASSPRDGQSYEQYF

j_call: TRBJ2-1
cdr3_length: 14
v_call: TRBV25-1
d_call: TRBD2
clone_size: once
cdr3_nt: TGTGCCAGCAGTGTAGAGCGGGATTACAATGAGCAGTTCTTC
cdr3_aa: CASSVERDYNEQFF

j_call: TRBJ2-2
cdr3_length: 15
v_call: TRBV5-6
d_call: .
clone_size: .
cdr3_nt: TGTGCCAGCAGCTTGGGTCTAGATAACACCGGGGAGCTGTTTTTT
cdr3_aa: CASSLGLDNTGELFF

j_call: TRBJ2-5
cdr3_length: 17
v_call: TRBV19
d_call: TRBD2
clone_size: .
cdr3_nt: TGTGCCAGTAGTATAGGCACGGGAGGGAGACGAGGGGAGACCCAGTACTTC
cdr3_aa: CASSIGTGGRRGETQYF

j_call: TRBJ1-5
cdr3_length: 14
v_call: TRBV4-2
d_call: .
clone_size: once
cdr3_nt: TGTGCCAGCAGCCAAGACATGGACAATCAGCCCCAGCATTTT
cdr3_aa: CASSQDMDNQPQHF

j_call: TRBJ2-7
cdr3_length: 16
v_call: TRBV9
d_call: .
clone_size: .
cdr3_nt: TGTGCCAGCAGCGTAGATGCGTTCCCTGCTTCCTACGAGCAGTACTTC
cdr3_aa: CASSVDAFPASYEQYF

j_call: TRBJ1-2
cdr3_length: 15
v_call: TRBV7-9
d_call: .
clone_size: .
cdr3_nt: TGTGCCAGCAGCTCTCTCCTCCAGGGCCCAAATGGCTACACCTTC
cdr3_aa: CASSSLLQGPNGYTF

j_call: TRBJ2-1
cdr3_length: 14
v_call: TRBV27
d_call: .
clone_size: .
cdr3_nt: TGTGCCAGCCAAATCACTAGGGGAGTAAGTGCGCAGTTCTTC
cdr3_aa: CASQITRGVSAQFF

j_call: TRBJ2-2
cdr3_length: 16
v_call: TRBV19
d_call: TRBD1
clone_size: .
cdr3_nt: TGTGCCAGTAGTACCCGACAGGGGACCTCGTCCGGGGAGCTGTTTTTT
cdr3_aa: CASSTRQGTSSGELFF

j_call: TRBJ2-2
cdr3_length: 13
v_call: TRBV11-2
d_call: .
clone_size: .
cdr3_nt: TGTGCCAGCAGCTTAGATTACACCGGGGAGCTGTTTTTT
cdr3_aa: CASSLDYTGELFF

j_call: TRBJ2-1
cdr3_length: 14
v_call: TRBV5-1
d_call: .
clone_size: .
cdr3_nt: TGCGCCAGCAGACCACATCCTTCCTACAATGAGCAGTTCTTC
cdr3_aa: CASRPHPSYNEQFF

j_call: TRBJ2-7
cdr3_length: 17
v_call: TRBV7-9
d_call: TRBD1
clone_size: .
cdr3_nt: TGTGCCAGCAGCTCTACGCGAACCGGGACAGTTAACTACGAGCAGTACTTC
cdr3_aa: CASSSTRTGTVNYEQYF

j_call: TRBJ2-7
cdr3_length: 14
v_call: TRBV27
d_call: .
clone_size: .
cdr3_nt: TGTGCCAGCAGGGTTACGAGGGGGAACTACGAGCAGTACTTC
cdr3_aa: CASRVTRGNYEQYF

j_call: TRBJ2-7
cdr3_length: 10
v_call: TRBV28
d_call: .
clone_size: .
cdr3_nt: TGTGCCAGCGGGCGAGGGGAGCAGTACTTC
cdr3_aa: CASGRGEQYF

j_call: TRBJ2-7
cdr3_length: 14
v_call: TRBV7-9
d_call: .
clone_size: .
cdr3_nt: TGTGCCAGCAGCTTTCTCGAAAGCTCCTACGAGCAGTACTTC
cdr3_aa: CASSFLESSYEQYF

j_call: TRBJ2-1
cdr3_length: 12
v_call: TRBV27
d_call: .
clone_size: .
cdr3_nt: TGTGCCAGCGGCGGAACGGACAATGAGCAGTTCTTC
cdr3_aa: CASGGTDNEQFF

j_call: TRBJ1-2
cdr3_length: 13
v_call: TRBV5-4
d_call: .
clone_size: .
cdr3_nt: TGTGCCAGCAGCTTACGCGACAACGGGGACTACACCTTC
cdr3_aa: CASSLRDNGDYTF

j_call: TRBJ2-7
cdr3_length: 13
v_call: TRBV6-1
d_call: TRBD1
clone_size: .
cdr3_nt: TGTGCCAGCAGTCCGGGACAGATCTACGAGCAGTACTTC
cdr3_aa: CASSPGQIYEQYF

j_call: TRBJ2-1
cdr3_length: 14
v_call: TRBV7-8
d_call: .
clone_size: once
cdr3_nt: TGTGCCAGCAGCTTTATCGACCCCTACAATGAGCAGTTCTTC
cdr3_aa: CASSFIDPYNEQFF

j_call: TRBJ2-7
cdr3_length: 16
v_call: TRBV7-9
d_call: TRBD2
clone_size: .
cdr3_nt: TGTGCCAGCAGCTTATCATTGGCTAGCGGAACCTACGAGCAGTACTTC
cdr3_aa: CASSLSLASGTYEQYF

j_call: TRBJ2-5
cdr3_length: 18
v_call: TRBV14
d_call: .
clone_size: once
cdr3_nt: TGTGCCAGCAGCCAAGATGGCTTACGGGGAGGTTACTTTGAGACCCAGTACTTC
cdr3_aa: CASSQDGLRGGYFETQYF

j_call: TRBJ1-2
cdr3_length: 16
v_call: TRBV4-3
d_call: TRBD1
clone_size: .
cdr3_nt: TGCGCCAGCAGCCAAGATCGGAGGGACAGGTCCTATGGCTACACCTTC
cdr3_aa: CASSQDRRDRSYGYTF

j_call: TRBJ2-1
cdr3_length: 17
v_call: TRBV4-1
d_call: TRBD2
clone_size: .
cdr3_nt: TGCGCCAGCAGCCAAGCTGGGACTAGCGGGAGGTCCAATGAGCAGTTCTTC
cdr3_aa: CASSQAGTSGRSNEQFF

j_call: TRBJ2-1
cdr3_length: 16
v_call: TRBV10-2
d_call: TRBD2
clone_size: .
cdr3_nt: TGCGCCAGCAGCGGATTAGAGCTATCTAGCGGGGATGAGCAGTTCTTC
cdr3_aa: CASSGLELSSGDEQFF

j_call: TRBJ1-2
cdr3_length: 12
v_call: TRBV6-6
d_call: .
clone_size: .
cdr3_nt: TGTGCCAGCAGGAATGTTAACTATGGCTACACCTTC
cdr3_aa: CASRNVNYGYTF

j_call: TRBJ1-1
cdr3_length: 15
v_call: TRBV5-1
d_call: .
clone_size: .
cdr3_nt: TGCGCCAGCAGCTTGGCTGGGTGGGAGAACACTGAAGCTTTCTTT
cdr3_aa: CASSLAGWENTEAFF

j_call: TRBJ2-3
cdr3_length: 16
v_call: TRBV7-8
d_call: TRBD2
clone_size: .
cdr3_nt: TGTGCCAGCAGCTTAGGCGGGGGGTCCATCACAGATACGCAGTATTTT
cdr3_aa: CASSLGGGSITDTQYF

j_call: TRBJ2-7
cdr3_length: 13
v_call: TRBV28
d_call: .
clone_size: .
cdr3_nt: TGTGCCAGCAGCGGGACAAACTCCTACGAGCAGTACTTC
cdr3_aa: CASSGTNSYEQYF

j_call: TRBJ2-7
cdr3_length: 15
v_call: TRBV7-9
d_call: .
clone_size: .
cdr3_nt: TGTGCCAGCAGCTTAAGCACGGTCTACCCCTACGAGCAGTACTTC
cdr3_aa: CASSLSTVYPYEQYF

j_call: TRBJ1-1
cdr3_length: 16
v_call: TRBV4-1
d_call: TRBD1
clone_size: .
cdr3_nt: TGCGCCAGCAGCCCGGTCGGACAGGGGCCAAGCACTGAAGCTTTCTTT
cdr3_aa: CASSPVGQGPSTEAFF

j_call: TRBJ2-7
cdr3_length: 14
v_call: TRBV10-3
d_call: TRBD1
clone_size: once
cdr3_nt: TGTGCCATCAGTGTAGGGACAGGGGGCTACGAGCAGTACTTC
cdr3_aa: CAISVGTGGYEQYF

j_call: TRBJ2-1
cdr3_length: 15
v_call: TRBV7-6
d_call: .
clone_size: .
cdr3_nt: TGTGCCAGCAGCTTAGCGCTGGAGACCTACAATGAGCAGTTCTTC
cdr3_aa: CASSLALETYNEQFF

j_call: TRBJ1-5
cdr3_length: 12
v_call: TRBV7-9
d_call: .
clone_size: medium-sized
cdr3_nt: TGTGCCAGCGCCGATAGCAATCAGCCCCAGCATTTT
cdr3_aa: CASADSNQPQHF

j_call: TRBJ2-7
cdr3_length: 13
v_call: TRBV4-1
d_call: .
clone_size: .
cdr3_nt: TGCGCCAGCAGCCCGACCACGGAGTACGAGCAGTACTTC
cdr3_aa: CASSPTTEYEQYF

j_call: TRBJ2-6
cdr3_length: 18
v_call: TRBV5-1
d_call: TRBD1
clone_size: .
cdr3_nt: TGCGCCAGCAGCTGGGGACAGGGGTCCGTCTCTGGGGCCAACGTCCTGACTTTC
cdr3_aa: CASSWGQGSVSGANVLTF

j_call: TRBJ2-1
cdr3_length: 16
v_call: TRBV5-5
d_call: TRBD2
clone_size: once
cdr3_nt: TGTGCCAGCAGCTTGGGGGCGGGAGACTCCTACAATGAGCAGTTCTTC
cdr3_aa: CASSLGAGDSYNEQFF

j_call: TRBJ2-1
cdr3_length: 16
v_call: TRBV28
d_call: TRBD2
clone_size: .
cdr3_nt: TGTGCCAGCAGTCACGGACTAGCGGGATTCTACAATGAGCAGTTCTTC
cdr3_aa: CASSHGLAGFYNEQFF

j_call: TRBJ2-1
cdr3_length: 15
v_call: TRBV2
d_call: TRBD2
clone_size: few
cdr3_nt: TGTGCCAGCAGTGAAAGTCTAGCGGGACTCTATGAGCAGTTCTTC
cdr3_aa: CASSESLAGLYEQFF

j_call: TRBJ2-1
cdr3_length: 15
v_call: TRBV5-1
d_call: TRBD2
clone_size: .
cdr3_nt: TGCGCCAGCAGCTTCCGGACTAGCGGATACAATGAGCAGTTCTTC
cdr3_aa: CASSFRTSGYNEQFF

j_call: TRBJ2-7
cdr3_length: 17
v_call: TRBV15
d_call: TRBD1
clone_size: .
cdr3_nt: TGTGCCACCAGCACCGACCGGACAGGGATGAGCTCCTACGAGCAGTACTTC
cdr3_aa: CATSTDRTGMSSYEQYF

j_call: TRBJ1-2
cdr3_length: 14
v_call: TRBV7-2
d_call: TRBD1
clone_size: .
cdr3_nt: TGTGCCAGCAGCTTCCAGGGGGCCCTCTATGGCTACACCTTC
cdr3_aa: CASSFQGALYGYTF

j_call: TRBJ1-5
cdr3_length: 15
v_call: TRBV19
d_call: .
clone_size: once
cdr3_nt: TGTGCCAGTAGTATATTGCCAGGAAGCAATCAGCCCCAGCATTTT
cdr3_aa: CASSILPGSNQPQHF

j_call: TRBJ2-7
cdr3_length: 15
v_call: TRBV10-2
d_call: TRBD1
clone_size: .
cdr3_nt: TGCGCCAGCAGTGGGGGACAGGGGATGATTAACGAGCAGTACTTC
cdr3_aa: CASSGGQGMINEQYF

j_call: TRBJ2-2
cdr3_length: 13
v_call: TRBV19
d_call: .
clone_size: few
cdr3_nt: TGTGCCAGTAGCGGGTCGAACACCGGGGAGCTGTTTTTT
cdr3_aa: CASSGSNTGELFF

j_call: TRBJ2-3
cdr3_length: 13
v_call: TRBV9
d_call: .
clone_size: .
cdr3_nt: TGTGCCAGCAGCGCCCAGAACACAGATACGCAGTATTTT
cdr3_aa: CASSAQNTDTQYF

j_call: TRBJ2-3
cdr3_length: 16
v_call: TRBV7-9
d_call: .
clone_size: .
cdr3_nt: TGTGCCAGCAGCAAGCGGGACAGCCCTTCCACAGATACGCAGTATTTT
cdr3_aa: CASSKRDSPSTDTQYF

j_call: TRBJ2-7
cdr3_length: 15
v_call: TRBV14
d_call: TRBD1
clone_size: once
cdr3_nt: TGTGCCAGCAGCCAGACAGGGCTCGGGCCCTACGAGCAGTACTTC
cdr3_aa: CASSQTGLGPYEQYF